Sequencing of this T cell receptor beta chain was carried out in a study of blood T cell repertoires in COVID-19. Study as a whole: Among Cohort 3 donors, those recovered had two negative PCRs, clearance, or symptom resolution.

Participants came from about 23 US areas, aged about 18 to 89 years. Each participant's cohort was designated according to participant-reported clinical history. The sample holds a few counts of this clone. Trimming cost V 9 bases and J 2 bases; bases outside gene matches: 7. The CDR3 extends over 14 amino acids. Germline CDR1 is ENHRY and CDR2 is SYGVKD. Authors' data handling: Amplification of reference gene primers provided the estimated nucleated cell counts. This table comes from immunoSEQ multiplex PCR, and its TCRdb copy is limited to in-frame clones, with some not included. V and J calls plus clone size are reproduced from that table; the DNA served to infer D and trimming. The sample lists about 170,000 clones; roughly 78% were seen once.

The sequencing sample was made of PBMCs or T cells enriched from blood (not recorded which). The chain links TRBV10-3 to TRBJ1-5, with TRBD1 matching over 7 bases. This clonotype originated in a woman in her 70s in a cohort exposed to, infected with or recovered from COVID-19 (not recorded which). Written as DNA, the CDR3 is TGTGCCATACGAGACAGGGAAGGCAATCAGCCCCAGCATTTT. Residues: CAIRDREGNQPQHF.